This T cell receptor (beta chain) comes out of a study of T cells in Graves' hyperthyroidism and ophthalmopathy. Study-level results: In blood, most of the thyroid clonotypes expanded above 0.001 were also present. A 13 V-J model separated ophthalmopathy from stable hyperthyroidism. The model's output predicted ophthalmopathy at a median of 6.5 months prior to onset.

In making diagnoses, clinical symptoms, serum thyroxine and TRAb, thyroid ultrasound and orbital computed tomography were all used. In this sample, this clonotype turned up many times. Its target is unknown. From RNA transcripts, TCR beta CDR3 regions were amplified. Initially, a first-round RT-PCR of the TCR CDR3 employed the HTBI primer set. TCRdb reanalysed the multiplex PCR reads using MiXCR and keeps one entry per CDR3 protein. The data hold 300,000 to 500,000 distinct CDR3 sequences, with 11% to 15% observed a single time. V dropped 3 bases and J dropped 5 bases, with 25 bases sitting between them. Germline CDR1 is SGHNT and CDR2 is YENEEA. This CDR3 is 18 amino acids long.

This chain uses TRBV11-3 with TRBJ2-5; D might be TRBD1 (6 bases). This sequence originates from a man in his fifties or sixties with Graves' ophthalmopathy. Sequencing was performed on blood. The CDR3, as DNA: TGTGCCAGCAGCTTTGCAGCCTTCCGGGACACAAGGTCGGAGACCCAGTACTTC. This translates into CASSFAAFRDTRSETQYF.